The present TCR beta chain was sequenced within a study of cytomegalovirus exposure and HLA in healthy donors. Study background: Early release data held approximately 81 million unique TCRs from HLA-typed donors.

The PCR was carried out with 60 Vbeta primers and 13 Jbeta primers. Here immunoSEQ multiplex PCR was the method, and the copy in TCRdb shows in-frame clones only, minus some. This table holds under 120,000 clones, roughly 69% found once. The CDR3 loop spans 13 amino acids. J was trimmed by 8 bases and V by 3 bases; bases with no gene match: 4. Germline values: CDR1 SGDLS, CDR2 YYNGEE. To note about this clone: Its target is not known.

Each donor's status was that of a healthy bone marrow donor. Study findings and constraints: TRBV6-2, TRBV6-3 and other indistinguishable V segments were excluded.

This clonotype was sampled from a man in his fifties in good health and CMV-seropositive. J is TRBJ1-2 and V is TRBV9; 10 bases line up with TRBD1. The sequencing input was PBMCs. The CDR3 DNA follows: TGTGCCAGCAGCGGGGACAGGGGATTAGGCTACACCTTC. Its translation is CASSGDRGLGYTF.